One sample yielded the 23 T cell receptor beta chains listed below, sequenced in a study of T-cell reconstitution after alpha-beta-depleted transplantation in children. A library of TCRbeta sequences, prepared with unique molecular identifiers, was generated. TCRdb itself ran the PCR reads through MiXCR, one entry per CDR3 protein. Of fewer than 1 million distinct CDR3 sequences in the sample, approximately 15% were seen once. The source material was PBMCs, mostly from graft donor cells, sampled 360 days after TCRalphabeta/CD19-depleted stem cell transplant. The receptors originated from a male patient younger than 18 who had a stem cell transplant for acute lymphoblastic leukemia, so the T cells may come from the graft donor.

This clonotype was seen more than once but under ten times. The CDR3 loop is CASSYSQGPAEAFF. The CDR3 DNA reads TGTGCCAGCAGTTATTCCCAGGGTCCCGCTGAAGCTTTCTTT. This chain uses TRBV6-5 with TRBJ1-1, with D tentatively TRBD1 (5 bases). CDR1 is MNHEY and CDR2 is SVGAGI in the germline V gene. The CDR3 contains 14 residues. V was cut by 3 bases and J by 6 bases, with 14 bases left in between.

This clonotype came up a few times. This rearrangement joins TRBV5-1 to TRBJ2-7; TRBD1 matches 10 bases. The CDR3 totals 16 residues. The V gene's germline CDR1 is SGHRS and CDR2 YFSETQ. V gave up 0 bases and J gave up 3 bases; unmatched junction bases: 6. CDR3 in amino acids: CASSLGTGTGDYEQYF. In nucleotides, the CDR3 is TGCGCCAGCAGCTTGGGGACCGGGACAGGGGACTACGAGCAGTACTTC.

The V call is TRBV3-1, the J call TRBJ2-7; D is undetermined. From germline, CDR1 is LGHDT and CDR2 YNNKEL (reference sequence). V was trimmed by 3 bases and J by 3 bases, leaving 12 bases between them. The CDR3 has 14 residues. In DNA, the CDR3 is TGTGCCAGCAGCCAGTTGGGAATGAGCTACGAGCAGTACTTC. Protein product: CASSQLGMSYEQYF.

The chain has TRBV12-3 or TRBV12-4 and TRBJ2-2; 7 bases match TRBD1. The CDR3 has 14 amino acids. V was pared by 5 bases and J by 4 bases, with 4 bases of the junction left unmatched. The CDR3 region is CASSPQGVTGELFF. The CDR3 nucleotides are TGTGCCAGCAGTCCCCAGGGGGTCACCGGGGAGCTGTTTTTT.

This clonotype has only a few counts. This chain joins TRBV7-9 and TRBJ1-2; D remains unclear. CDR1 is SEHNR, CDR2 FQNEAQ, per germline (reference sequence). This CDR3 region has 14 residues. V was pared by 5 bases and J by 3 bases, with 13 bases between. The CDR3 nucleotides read TGTGCCAGCAGCCCAAGGGCGGATTACTATGGCTACACCTTC. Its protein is CASSPRADYYGYTF.

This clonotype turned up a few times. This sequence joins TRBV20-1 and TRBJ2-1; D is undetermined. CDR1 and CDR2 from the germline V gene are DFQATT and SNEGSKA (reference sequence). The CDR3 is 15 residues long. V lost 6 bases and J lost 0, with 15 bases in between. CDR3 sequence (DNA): TGCAGTGCCCCACGATTTTATTCCTCCTACAATGAGCAGTTCTTC. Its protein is CSAPRFYSSYNEQFF.

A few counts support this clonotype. The CDR3 region is CASTWTSGRRETQYF. As DNA, the CDR3 is TGTGCCAGCACCTGGACTAGCGGGAGGAGGGAGACCCAGTACTTC. The chain employs TRBV6-5 and TRBJ2-5; 14 nucleotides agree with TRBD2. The V and J ends lost 7 bases and 5 bases, in that order; junction bases with no gene match: 6. CDR3 length equals 15 residues. In germline, CDR1 is MNHEY, CDR2 SVGAGI.

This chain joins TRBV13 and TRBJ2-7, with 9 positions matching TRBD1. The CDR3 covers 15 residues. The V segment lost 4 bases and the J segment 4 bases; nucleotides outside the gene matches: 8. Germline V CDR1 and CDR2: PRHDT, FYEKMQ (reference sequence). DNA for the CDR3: TGTGCCAGCAGCTCTAGGAGACAGGGGGGGTACGAGCAGTACTTC. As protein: CASSSRRQGGYEQYF.

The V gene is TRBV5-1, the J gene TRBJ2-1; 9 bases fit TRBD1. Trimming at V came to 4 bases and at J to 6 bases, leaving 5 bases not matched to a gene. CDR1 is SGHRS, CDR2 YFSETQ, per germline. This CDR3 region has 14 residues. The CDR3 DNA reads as TGCGCCAGCAGCGCACAGGGGGCCGTCAATGAGCAGTTCTTC. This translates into CASSAQGAVNEQFF.

CDR3 residues: CARTGQGSYEQYF. The CDR3 DNA reads as TGTGCCAGGACGGGACAGGGTTCCTACGAGCAGTACTTC. The gene calls are TRBV2 and TRBJ2-7; TRBD1 agrees at 9 bases. V lost 9 bases and J lost 1; bases outside the gene matches: 4. CDR3 length equals 13 residues. CDR1 and CDR2 (germline): SNHLY, FYNNEI.

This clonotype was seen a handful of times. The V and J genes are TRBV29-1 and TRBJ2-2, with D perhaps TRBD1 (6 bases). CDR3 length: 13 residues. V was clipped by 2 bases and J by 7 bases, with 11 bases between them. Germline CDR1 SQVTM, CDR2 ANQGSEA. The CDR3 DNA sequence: TGCAGCGTTGAATCTACAGGGAGCGGGGAGCTGTTTTTT. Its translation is CSVESTGSGELFF.

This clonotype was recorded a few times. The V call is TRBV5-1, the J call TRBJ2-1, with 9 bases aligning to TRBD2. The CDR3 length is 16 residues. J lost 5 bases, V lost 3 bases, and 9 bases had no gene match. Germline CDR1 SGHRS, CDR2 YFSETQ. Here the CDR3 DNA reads TGCGCCAGCAGCTCCCAGGGAGCGGGGGGCCACAATGAGCAGTTCTTC. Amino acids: CASSSQGAGGHNEQFF.

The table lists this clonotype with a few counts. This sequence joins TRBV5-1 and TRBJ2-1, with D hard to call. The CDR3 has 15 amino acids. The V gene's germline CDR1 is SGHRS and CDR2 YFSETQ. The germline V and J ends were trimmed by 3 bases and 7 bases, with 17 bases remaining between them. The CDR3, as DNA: TGCGCCAGCAGCTCGGACGGTTGGTTTGGAAATGAGCAGTTCTTC. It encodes CASSSDGWFGNEQFF.

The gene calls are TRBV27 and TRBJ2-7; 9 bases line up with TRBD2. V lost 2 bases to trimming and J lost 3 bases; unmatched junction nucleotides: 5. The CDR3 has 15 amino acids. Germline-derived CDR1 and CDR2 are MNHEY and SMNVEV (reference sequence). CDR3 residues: CASSLLAGINYEQYF. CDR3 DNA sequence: TGTGCCAGCAGTTTACTAGCGGGGATTAACTACGAGCAGTACTTC.

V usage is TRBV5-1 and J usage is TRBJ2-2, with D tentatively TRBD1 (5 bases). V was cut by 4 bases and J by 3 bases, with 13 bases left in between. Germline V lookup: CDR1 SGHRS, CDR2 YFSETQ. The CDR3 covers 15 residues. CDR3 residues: CASSPWGVDTGELFF. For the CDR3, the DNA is TGCGCCAGCAGCCCCTGGGGCGTGGACACCGGGGAGCTGTTTTTT.

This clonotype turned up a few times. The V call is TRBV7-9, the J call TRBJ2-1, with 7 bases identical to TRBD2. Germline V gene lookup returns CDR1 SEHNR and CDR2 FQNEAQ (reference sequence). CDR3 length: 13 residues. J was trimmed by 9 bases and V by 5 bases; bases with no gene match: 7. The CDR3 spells CASSELAIGEQFF. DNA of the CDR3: TGTGCCAGCAGCGAACTAGCGATCGGTGAGCAGTTCTTC.

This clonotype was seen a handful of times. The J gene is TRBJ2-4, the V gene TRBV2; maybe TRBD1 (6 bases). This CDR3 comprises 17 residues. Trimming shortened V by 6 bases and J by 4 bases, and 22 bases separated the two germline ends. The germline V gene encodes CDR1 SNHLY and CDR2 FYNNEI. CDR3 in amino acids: CASSDILPGQGKNIQYF. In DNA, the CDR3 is TGTGCCAGCAGCGATATCCTTCCGGGACAAGGGAAAAACATTCAGTACTTC.

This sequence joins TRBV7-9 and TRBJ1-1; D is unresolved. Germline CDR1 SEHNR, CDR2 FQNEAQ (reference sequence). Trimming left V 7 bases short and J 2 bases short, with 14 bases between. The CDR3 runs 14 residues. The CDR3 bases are TGTGCCAGCAACCCCGGGCAGACTAACACTGAAGCTTTCTTT. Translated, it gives CASNPGQTNTEAFF.

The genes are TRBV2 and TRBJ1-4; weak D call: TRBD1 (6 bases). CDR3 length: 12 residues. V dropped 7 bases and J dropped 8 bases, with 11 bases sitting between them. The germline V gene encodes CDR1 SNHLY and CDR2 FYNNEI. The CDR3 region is CASNREGEKLFF. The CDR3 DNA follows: TGTGCCAGCAACAGGGAGGGCGAAAAACTGTTTTTT.

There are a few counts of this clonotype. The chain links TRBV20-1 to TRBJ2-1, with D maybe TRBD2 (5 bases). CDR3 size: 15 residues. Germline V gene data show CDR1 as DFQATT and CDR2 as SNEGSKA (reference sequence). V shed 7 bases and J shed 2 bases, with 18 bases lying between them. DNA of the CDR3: TGCAGTGTTATCGAAGGCGGGCTAACCTACAATGAGCAGTTCTTC. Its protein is CSVIEGGLTYNEQFF.

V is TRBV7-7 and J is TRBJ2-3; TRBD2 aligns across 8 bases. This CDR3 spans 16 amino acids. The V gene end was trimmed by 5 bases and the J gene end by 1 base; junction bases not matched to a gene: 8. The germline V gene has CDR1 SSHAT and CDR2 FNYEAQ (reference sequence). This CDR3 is CASSLTEGLGTDTQYF. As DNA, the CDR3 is TGTGCCAGCAGCCTAACTGAGGGACTAGGCACAGATACGCAGTATTTT.

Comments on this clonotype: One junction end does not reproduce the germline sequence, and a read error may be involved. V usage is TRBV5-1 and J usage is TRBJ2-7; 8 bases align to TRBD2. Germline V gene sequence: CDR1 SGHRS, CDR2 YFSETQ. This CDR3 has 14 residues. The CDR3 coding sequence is TGCGCCAGCACCTTGACGGGACTAGCCTACGAGCAGTACTTC. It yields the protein CASTLTGLAYEQYF. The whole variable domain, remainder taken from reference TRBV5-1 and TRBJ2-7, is KAGVTQTPRYLIKTRGQQVTLSCSPISGHRSVSWYQQTPGQGLQFLFEYFSETQRNKGNFPGRFSGRQFSNSRSEMNVSTLELGDSALYLCASTLTGLAYEQYFGPGTRLTVT.

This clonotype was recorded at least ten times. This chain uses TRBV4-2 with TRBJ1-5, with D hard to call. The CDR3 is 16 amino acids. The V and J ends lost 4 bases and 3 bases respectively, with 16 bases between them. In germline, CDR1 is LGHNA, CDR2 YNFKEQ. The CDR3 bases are TGTGCCAGCAGCCCAAGGTTCGGGGTTTTCAATCAGCCCCAGCATTTT. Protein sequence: CASSPRFGVFNQPQHF.